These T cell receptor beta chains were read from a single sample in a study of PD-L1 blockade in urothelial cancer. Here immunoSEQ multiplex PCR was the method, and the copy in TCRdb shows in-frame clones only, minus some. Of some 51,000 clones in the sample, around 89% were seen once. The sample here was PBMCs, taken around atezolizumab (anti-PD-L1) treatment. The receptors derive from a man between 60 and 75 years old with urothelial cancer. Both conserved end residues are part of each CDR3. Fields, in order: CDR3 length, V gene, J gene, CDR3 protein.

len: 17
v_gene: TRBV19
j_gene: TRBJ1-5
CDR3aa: CASSKGQGQRGNQPQHF

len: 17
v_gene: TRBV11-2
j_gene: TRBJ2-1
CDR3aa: CASSSPLGASFYNEQFF

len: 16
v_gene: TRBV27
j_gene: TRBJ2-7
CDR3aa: CASSSVGSGDRNEQYF

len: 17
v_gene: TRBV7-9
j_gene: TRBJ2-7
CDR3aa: CASSLAGTGAIEGEQYF

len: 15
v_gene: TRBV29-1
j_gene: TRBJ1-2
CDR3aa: CSVERDRGANYGYTF

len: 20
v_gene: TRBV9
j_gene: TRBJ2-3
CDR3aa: CASSVAGGLASGRGGDTQYF

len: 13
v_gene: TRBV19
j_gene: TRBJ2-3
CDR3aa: CASSPRGADTQYF

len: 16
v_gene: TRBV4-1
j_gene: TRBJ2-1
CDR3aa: CASSQDGAIIYNEQFF

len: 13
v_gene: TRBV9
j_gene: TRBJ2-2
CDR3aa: CASGQGVTGELFF

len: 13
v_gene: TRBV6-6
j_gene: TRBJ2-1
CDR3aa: CASSYDRVNEQFF

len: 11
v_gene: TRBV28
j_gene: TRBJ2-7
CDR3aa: CATEYLNEQYF

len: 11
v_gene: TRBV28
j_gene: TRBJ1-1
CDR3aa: CASKGDTEAFF

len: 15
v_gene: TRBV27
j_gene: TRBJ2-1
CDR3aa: CASSLRQGNFNEQFF

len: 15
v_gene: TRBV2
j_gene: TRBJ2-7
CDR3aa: CASSERGTRFYEQYF

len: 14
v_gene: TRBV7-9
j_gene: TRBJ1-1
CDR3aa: CASSLTAGNTEAFF

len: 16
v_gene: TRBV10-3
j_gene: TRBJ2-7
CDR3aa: CAISPAGTSGGYEQYF

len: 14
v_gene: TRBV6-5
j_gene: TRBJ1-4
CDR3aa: CASSYDPAGGKLFF

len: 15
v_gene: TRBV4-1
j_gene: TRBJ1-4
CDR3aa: CASSRVGAPNEKLFF

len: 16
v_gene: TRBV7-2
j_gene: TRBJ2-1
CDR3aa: CASSPTSGTQSGEQFF

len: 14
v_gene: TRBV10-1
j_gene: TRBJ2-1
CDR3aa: CASSESPSSNEQFF

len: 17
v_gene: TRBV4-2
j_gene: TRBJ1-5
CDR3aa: CASSQTGTGGLNQPQHF

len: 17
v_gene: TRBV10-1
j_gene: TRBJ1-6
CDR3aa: CASSEPGQGLINSPLHF

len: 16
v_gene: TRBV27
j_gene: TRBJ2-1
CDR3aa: CASSPQSGRAYNEQFF

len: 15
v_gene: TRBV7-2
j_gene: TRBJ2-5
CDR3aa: CASSNQGNRRETQYF

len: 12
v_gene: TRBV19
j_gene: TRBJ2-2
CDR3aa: CASIGLTGELFF

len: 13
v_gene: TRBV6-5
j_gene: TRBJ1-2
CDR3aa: CASSYSPGGGYTF

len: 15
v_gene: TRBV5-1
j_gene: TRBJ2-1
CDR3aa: CASSAEGLAVSAQFF

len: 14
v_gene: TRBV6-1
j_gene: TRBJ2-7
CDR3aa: CASTSTGDAYEQYF

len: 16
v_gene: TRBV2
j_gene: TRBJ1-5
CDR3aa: CASSYQTTGLNQPQHF

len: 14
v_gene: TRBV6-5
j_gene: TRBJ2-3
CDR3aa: CASSYSVTRDTQYF

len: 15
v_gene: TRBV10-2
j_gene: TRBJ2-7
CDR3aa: CASSEDRTIPYEQYF

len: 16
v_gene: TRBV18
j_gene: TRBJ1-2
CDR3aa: CASSPTGTDLNYGYTF

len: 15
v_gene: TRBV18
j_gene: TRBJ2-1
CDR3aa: CASSLRSSGVDEQFF

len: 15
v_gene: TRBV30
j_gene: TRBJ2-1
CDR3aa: CAWKLAGGRYNEQFF

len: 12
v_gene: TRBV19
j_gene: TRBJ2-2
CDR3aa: CASSAMDFKLFF

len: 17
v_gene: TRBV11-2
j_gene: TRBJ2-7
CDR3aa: CASSFTSGGVSSYEQYF

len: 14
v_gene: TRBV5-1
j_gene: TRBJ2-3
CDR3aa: CASSLNGSPDTQYF

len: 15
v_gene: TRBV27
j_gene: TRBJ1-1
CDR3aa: CASSFADRTRPEAFF

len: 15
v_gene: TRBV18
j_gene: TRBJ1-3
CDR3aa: CASSQATDPGNTIYF

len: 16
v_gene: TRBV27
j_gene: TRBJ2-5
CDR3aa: CASSLFGPGDQETQYF

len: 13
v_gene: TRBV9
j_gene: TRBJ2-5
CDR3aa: CASSVEGTQTQYF

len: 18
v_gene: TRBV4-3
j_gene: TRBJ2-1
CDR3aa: CASSQEFTGGRAVNEQFF

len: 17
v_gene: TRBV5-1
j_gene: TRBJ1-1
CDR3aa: CASSSGQVASLNTEAFF

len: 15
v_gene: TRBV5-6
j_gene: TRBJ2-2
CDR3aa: CASSLGIGLTGELFF

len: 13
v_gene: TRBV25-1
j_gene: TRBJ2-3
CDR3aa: CASTRQGEDTQYF

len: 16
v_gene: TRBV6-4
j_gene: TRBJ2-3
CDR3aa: CASSQGTSGGQDTQYF

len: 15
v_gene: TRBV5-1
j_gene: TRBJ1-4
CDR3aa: CASSYQGTGSEKLFF

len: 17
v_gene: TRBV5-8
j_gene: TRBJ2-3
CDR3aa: CASSLGTGGYSTDTQYF

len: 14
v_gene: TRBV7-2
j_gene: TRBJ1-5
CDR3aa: CASSLETGGWPQHF

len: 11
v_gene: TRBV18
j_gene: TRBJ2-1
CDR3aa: CASSTGDSKVF

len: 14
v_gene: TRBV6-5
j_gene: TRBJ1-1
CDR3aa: CASSPGAGGTEAFF

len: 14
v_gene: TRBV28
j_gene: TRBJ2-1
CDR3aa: CASSKGQGRFEQFF